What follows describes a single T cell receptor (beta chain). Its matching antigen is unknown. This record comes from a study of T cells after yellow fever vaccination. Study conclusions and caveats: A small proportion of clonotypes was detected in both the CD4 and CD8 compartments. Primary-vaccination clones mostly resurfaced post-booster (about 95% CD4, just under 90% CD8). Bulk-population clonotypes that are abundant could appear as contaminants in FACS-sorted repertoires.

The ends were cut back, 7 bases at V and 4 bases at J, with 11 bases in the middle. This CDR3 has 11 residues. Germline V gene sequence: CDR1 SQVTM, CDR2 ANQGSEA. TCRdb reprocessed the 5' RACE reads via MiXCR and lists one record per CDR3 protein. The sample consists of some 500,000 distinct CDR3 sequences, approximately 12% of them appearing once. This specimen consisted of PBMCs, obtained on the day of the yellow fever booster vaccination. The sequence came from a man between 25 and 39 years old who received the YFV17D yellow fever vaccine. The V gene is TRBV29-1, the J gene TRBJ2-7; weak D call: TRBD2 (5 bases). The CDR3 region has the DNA TGCAGCGGATATTCGGGATACGAGCAGTACTTC. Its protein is CSGYSGYEQYF.